These 5 T cell receptor beta chains came from one sample sequenced in a study of radiation and T cells in renal cell carcinoma. TCRdb keeps only in-frame clones here, not all; method: immunoSEQ multiplex PCR. The sample lists about 150,000 clones; about nine tenths were seen once. Time point in this sample: blood 2 weeks post-SBRT. Treatment indicated: 15 Gy SBRT to primary tumor, nephrectomy 4 weeks later. The starting material was blood, obtained from a patient whose treatment included radiotherapy and nephrectomy. Receptors were obtained from a woman aged 45-65 years with renal cell carcinoma.

The J gene is TRBJ1-1, the V gene TRBV29-1; the D gene is possibly TRBD1 (5 bases). The CDR3 covers 13 residues. Per germline, CDR1 SQVTM and CDR2 ANQGSEA. V shed 6 bases and J shed 0 bases, with 11 bases lying between them. The CDR3 loop reads CSVGRGMNTEAFF. CDR3 nucleotide sequence: TGCAGCGTGGGTCGGGGGATGAACACTGAAGCTTTCTTT.

This chain connects TRBV29-1 to TRBJ2-2, with 10 bases lining up with TRBD1. Germline CDR1 SQVTM, CDR2 ANQGSEA. CDR3 length: 14 amino acids. V shed 4 bases, J shed 7 bases, and the junction held 6 bases outside the gene matches. The CDR3 is CSVGPTGGYGELFF. The CDR3 DNA is TGCAGCGTTGGGCCGACAGGGGGCTACGGGGAGCTGTTTTTT.

The rearrangement uses TRBV6-5 and TRBJ2-3, with D unclear. The CDR3 extends over 13 amino acids. The V gene's germline CDR1 is MNHEY and CDR2 SVGAGI. V dropped 6 bases and J dropped 7 bases, with 14 bases sitting between them. For the CDR3, the DNA is TGTGCCAGCAGGGAGTTCTCGCACCATACGCAGTATTTT. This encodes CASREFSHHTQYF.

The chain carries TRBV7-2 and TRBJ1-2; a weak D match, TRBD1 (5 bases). Looked up from germline, CDR1 is SGHTA and CDR2 is FQGNSA. The CDR3 is 15 residues long. Trimming stripped 5 bases from V and 4 bases from J, with 17 bases between. CDR3 bases: TGTGCCAGCAGCCCAACCCTAGTGGGACCCTATGGCTACACCTTC. Amino acids: CASSPTLVGPYGYTF.

The rearrangement links TRBV6-5 to TRBJ1-2, with D unclear. Between the trimmed V and J ends, which lost 0 bases and 2 bases, there was a span of 7 bases. Germline V gene data show CDR1 as MNHEY and CDR2 as SVGAGI. This CDR3 is 14 amino acids long. Here the CDR3 reads CASSYSKGNYGYTF. CDR3 nucleotides: TGTGCCAGCAGTTACTCGAAAGGAAACTATGGCTACACCTTC.